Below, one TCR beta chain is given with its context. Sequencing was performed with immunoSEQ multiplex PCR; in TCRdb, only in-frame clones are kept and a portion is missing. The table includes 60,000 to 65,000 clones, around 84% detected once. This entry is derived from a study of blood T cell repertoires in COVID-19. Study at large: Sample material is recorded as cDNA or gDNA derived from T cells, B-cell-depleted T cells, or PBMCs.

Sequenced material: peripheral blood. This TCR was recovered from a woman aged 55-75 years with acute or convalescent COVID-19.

The CDR3 nucleotides are TGTGCCAGCAGCTTCAGGCCGAACACTGAAGCTTTCTTT. Its translation: CASSFRPNTEAFF. The gene calls are TRBV7-2 and TRBJ1-1; D is ambiguous. Germline V lookup: CDR1 SGHTA, CDR2 FQGNSA. The CDR3 runs to 13 residues. V lost 3 bases to trimming and J lost 1 base, with 6 bases between them.